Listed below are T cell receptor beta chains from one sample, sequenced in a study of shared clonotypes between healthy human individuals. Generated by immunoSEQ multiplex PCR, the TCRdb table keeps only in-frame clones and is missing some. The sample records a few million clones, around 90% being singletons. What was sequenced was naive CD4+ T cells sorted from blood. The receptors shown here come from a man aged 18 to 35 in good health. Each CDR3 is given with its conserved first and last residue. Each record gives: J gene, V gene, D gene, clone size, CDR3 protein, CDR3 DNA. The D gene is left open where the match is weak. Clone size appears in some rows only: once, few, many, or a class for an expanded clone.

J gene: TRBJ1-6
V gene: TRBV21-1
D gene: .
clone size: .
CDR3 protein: CASTVLDRRSSPLHF
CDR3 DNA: TGTGCCAGCACCGTCCTCGACAGGAGGTCGTCACCCCTCCACTTT

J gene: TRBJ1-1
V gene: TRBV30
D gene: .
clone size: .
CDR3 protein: CAWSVQSNTEAFF
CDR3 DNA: TGTGCCTGGAGTGTACAAAGCAACACTGAAGCTTTCTTT

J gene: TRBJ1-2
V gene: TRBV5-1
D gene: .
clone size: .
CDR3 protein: CASSFGSGSYGYTF
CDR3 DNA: TGCGCCAGCAGCTTTGGGTCCGGCTCCTATGGCTACACCTTC

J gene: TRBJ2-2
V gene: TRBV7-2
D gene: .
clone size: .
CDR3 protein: CASSLALGSTGELFF
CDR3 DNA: TGTGCCAGCAGCTTAGCATTAGGATCCACCGGGGAGCTGTTTTTT

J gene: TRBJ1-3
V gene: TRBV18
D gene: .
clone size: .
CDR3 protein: CASSPTDSLGNTIYF
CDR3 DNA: TGTGCCAGCTCACCAACTGACAGCCTGGGAAACACCATATATTTT

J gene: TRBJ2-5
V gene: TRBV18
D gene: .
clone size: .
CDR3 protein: CASSPLLGGKETQYF
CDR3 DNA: TGTGCCAGCTCACCATTGTTAGGGGGGAAAGAGACCCAGTACTTC

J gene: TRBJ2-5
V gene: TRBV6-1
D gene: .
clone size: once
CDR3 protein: CASSKAQPVEETQYF
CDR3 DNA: TGTGCCAGCAGTAAAGCACAGCCGGTGGAAGAGACCCAGTACTTC

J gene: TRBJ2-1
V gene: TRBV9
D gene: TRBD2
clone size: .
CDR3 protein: CASSGGAGGYSYNEQFF
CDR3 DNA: TGTGCCAGCAGCGGGGGAGCGGGAGGCTACTCCTACAATGAGCAGTTCTTC

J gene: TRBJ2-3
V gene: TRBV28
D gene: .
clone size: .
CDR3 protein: CASSGSTGTDTQYF
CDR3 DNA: TGTGCCAGCAGTGGATCCACGGGCACAGATACGCAGTATTTT

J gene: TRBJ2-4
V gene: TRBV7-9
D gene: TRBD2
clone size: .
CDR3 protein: CASSSRGGVAKNIQYF
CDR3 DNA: TGTGCCAGCAGCTCTCGGGGGGGTGTAGCCAAAAACATTCAGTACTTC

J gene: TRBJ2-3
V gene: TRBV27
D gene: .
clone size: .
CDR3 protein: CASSFSWGVTDTQYF
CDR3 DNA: TGTGCCAGCAGTTTCTCGTGGGGGGTCACAGATACGCAGTATTTT

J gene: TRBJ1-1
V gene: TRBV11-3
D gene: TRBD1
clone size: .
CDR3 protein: CASSSHRDRETKTEAFF
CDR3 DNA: TGTGCCAGCAGCTCCCACCGGGACAGGGAGACGAAAACTGAAGCTTTCTTT

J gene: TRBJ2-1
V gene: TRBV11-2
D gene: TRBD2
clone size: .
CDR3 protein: CASSSVAGGNYNEQFF
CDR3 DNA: TGTGCCAGCAGCTCCGTAGCGGGGGGAAACTACAATGAGCAGTTCTTC

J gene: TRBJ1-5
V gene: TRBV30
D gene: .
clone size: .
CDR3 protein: CAWSSGYQPQHF
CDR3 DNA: TGTGCCTGGAGTTCGGGTTATCAGCCCCAGCATTTT

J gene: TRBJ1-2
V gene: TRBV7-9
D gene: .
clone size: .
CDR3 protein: CASSLPDGYTF
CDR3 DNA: TGTGCCAGCAGCTTACCCGATGGCTACACCTTC

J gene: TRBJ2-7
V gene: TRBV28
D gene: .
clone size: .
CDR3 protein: CASSFWVSSYEQYF
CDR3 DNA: TGTGCCAGCAGCTTCTGGGTTTCCTCCTACGAGCAGTACTTC

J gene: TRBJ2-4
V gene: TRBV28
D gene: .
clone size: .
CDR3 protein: CASSLSRENIQYF
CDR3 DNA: TGTGCCAGCAGTTTATCCAGGGAAAACATTCAGTACTTC

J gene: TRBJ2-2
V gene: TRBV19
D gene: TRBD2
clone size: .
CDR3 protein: CASSIRAGANTGELFF
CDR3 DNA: TGTGCCAGTAGTATTCGAGCGGGGGCGAACACCGGGGAGCTGTTTTTT

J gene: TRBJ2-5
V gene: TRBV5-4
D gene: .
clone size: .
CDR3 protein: CASSLGGLGETQYF
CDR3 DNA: TGTGCCAGCAGCTTAGGGGGGCTCGGCGAGACCCAGTACTTC

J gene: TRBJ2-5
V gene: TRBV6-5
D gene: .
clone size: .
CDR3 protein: CASSYSGAQETQYF
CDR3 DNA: TGTGCCAGCAGTTACTCGGGGGCCCAAGAGACCCAGTACTTC

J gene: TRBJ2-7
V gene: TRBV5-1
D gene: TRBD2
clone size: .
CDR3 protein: CASSLESSGVQERYEQYF
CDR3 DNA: TGCGCCAGCAGCTTGGAGTCTAGCGGAGTACAGGAACGCTACGAGCAGTACTTC

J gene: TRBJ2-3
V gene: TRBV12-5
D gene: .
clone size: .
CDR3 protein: CASGLVLAGTLFTDTQYF
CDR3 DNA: TGTGCTAGTGGTTTGGTATTGGCCGGGACTCTCTTCACAGATACGCAGTATTTT

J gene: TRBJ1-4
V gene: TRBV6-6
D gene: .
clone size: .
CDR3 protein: CASTYTPGAYNEKLFF
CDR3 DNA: TGTGCCAGCACCTACACCCCAGGGGCCTATAATGAAAAACTGTTTTTT

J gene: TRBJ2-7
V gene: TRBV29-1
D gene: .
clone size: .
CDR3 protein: CSVAGTPELYEQYF
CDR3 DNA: TGCAGCGTTGCCGGGACACCGGAACTCTACGAGCAGTACTTC

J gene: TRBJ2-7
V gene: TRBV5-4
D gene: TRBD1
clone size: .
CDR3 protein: CASSDRDREHEQYF
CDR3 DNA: TGTGCCAGCAGCGACCGGGACAGGGAACACGAGCAGTACTTC

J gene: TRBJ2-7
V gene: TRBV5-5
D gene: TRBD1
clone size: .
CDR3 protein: CASSPDRGDYYEQYF
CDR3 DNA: TGTGCCAGCAGCCCCGACAGGGGGGATTACTACGAGCAGTACTTC

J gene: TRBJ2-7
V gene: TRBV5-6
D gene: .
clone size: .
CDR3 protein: CASSSPVRDDSYEQYF
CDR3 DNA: TGTGCCAGCAGCTCGCCGGTAAGGGACGACTCCTACGAGCAGTACTTC

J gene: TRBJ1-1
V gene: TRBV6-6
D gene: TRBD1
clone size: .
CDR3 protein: CASTPTGAKANTEAFF
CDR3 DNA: TGTGCCAGCACCCCGACAGGGGCCAAGGCGAACACTGAAGCTTTCTTT

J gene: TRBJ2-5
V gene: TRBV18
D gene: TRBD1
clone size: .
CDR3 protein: CASSRGLGETQYF
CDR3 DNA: TGTGCCAGCTCAAGGGGGCTTGGAGAGACCCAGTACTTC

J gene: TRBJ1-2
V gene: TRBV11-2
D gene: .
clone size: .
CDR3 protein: CASTTTGTSHPTGYTF
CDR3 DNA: TGTGCCAGCACCACAACCGGGACTTCACATCCGACTGGCTACACCTTC

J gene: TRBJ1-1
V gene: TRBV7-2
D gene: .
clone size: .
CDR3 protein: CASSQLASVAEAFF
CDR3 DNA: TGTGCCAGCAGTCAATTGGCCAGTGTCGCTGAAGCTTTCTTT

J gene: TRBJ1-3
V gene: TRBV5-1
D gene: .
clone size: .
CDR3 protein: CASSLAGPFSGNTIYF
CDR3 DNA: TGCGCCAGCAGCTTGGCCGGGCCTTTTTCTGGAAACACCATATATTTT

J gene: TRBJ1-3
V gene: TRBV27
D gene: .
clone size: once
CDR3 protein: CASSRGRNGNTIYF
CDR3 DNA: TGTGCCAGCAGCCGCGGCCGAAACGGAAACACCATATATTTT

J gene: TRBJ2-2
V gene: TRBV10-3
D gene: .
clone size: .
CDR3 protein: CAISETLQPNTGELFF
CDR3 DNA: TGTGCCATCAGTGAAACGTTGCAACCGAACACCGGGGAGCTGTTTTTT

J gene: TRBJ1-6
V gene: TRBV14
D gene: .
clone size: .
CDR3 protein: CASSLKDRKTLNSPLHF
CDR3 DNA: TGTGCCAGCAGCCTAAAAGACAGGAAGACATTGAATTCACCCCTCCACTTT

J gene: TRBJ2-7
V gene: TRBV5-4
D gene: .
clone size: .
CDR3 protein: CASSLAKSSYEQYF
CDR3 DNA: TGTGCCAGCAGCTTGGCTAAATCCTCCTACGAGCAGTACTTC

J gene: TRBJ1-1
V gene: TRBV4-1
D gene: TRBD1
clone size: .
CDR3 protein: CASSQEDRSVTEAFF
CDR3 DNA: TGCGCCAGCAGCCAAGAGGACAGGTCTGTCACTGAAGCTTTCTTT

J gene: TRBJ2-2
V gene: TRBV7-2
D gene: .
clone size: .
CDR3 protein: CASSLEPPGELFF
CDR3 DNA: TGTGCCAGCAGCTTAGAGCCCCCCGGGGAGCTGTTTTTT

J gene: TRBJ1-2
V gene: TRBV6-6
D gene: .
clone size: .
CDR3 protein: CASTGRADNYGYTF
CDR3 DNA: TGTGCCAGCACGGGCAGGGCCGATAACTATGGCTACACCTTC

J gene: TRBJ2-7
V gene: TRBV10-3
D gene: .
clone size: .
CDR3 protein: CAISEKGGLSYEQYF
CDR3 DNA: TGTGCCATCAGTGAAAAAGGGGGTCTCTCCTACGAGCAGTACTTC

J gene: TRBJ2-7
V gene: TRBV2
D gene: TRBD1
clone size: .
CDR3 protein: CATARQGAYEQYF
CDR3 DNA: TGTGCCACCGCCCGGCAGGGGGCCTACGAGCAGTACTTC

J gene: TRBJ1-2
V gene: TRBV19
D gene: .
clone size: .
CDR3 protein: CASSRSSGEWSNYGYTF
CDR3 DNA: TGTGCCAGTAGTCGTTCGTCAGGGGAGTGGAGTAACTATGGCTACACCTTC

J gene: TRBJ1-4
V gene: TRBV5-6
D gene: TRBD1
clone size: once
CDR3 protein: CASSFRGTGAGNEKLFF
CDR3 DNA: TGTGCCAGCAGCTTCCGGGGCACAGGGGCCGGGAATGAAAAACTGTTTTTT

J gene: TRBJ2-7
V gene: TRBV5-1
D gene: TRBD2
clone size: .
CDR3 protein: CASRAGESYEQYF
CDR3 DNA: TGCGCCAGCAGAGCGGGAGAGTCCTACGAGCAGTACTTC

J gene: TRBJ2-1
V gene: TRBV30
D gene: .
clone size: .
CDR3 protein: CAWSPRPSSYNEQFF
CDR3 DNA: TGTGCCTGGAGCCCACGTCCTAGCTCCTACAATGAGCAGTTCTTC

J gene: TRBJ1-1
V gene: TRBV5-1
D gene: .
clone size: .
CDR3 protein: CASTVGTLGITEAFF
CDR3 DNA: TGCGCCAGCACAGTTGGGACATTAGGGATCACTGAAGCTTTCTTT

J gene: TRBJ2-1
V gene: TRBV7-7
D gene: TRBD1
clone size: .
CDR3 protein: CASSRQGNNEQFF
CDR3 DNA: TGTGCTAGCAGTCGACAGGGTAACAATGAGCAGTTCTTC

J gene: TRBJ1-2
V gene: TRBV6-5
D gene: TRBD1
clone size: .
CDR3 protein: CASSYTGGTGGGYTF
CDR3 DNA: TGTGCCAGCAGTTACACGGGAGGGACAGGGGGGGGCTACACCTTC

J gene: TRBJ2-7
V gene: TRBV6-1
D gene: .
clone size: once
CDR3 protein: CASIKGDGSYEQYF
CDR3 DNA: TGTGCCAGCATAAAGGGAGATGGCTCCTACGAGCAGTACTTC

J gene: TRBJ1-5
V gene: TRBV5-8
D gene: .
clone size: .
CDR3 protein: CASSLLQPQHF
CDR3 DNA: TGTGCCAGCAGCCTTCTTCAGCCCCAGCATTTT

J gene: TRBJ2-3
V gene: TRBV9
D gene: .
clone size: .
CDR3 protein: CASSVAASTDTQYF
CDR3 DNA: TGTGCCAGCAGCGTAGCAGCGAGCACAGATACGCAGTATTTT

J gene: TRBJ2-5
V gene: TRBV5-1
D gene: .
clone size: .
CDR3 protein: CASARGKGEETQYF
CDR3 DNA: TGCGCCAGCGCGCGGGGCAAGGGAGAAGAGACCCAGTACTTC

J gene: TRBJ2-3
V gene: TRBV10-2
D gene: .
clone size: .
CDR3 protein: CATASPDTQYF
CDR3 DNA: TGCGCCACCGCTTCCCCAGATACGCAGTATTTT

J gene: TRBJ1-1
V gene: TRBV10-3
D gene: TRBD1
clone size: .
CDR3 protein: CAISTGTGAHTEAFF
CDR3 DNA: TGTGCCATCAGTACCGGGACAGGGGCGCACACTGAAGCTTTCTTT

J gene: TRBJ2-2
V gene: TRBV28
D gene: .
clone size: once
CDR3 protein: CASSSSTGELFF
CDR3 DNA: TGTGCCAGCAGTTCTAGCACCGGGGAGCTGTTTTTT

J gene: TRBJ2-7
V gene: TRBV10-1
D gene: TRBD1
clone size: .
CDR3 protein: CASSRDRGGEQYF
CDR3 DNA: TGCGCCAGCAGCCGGGACAGGGGGGGTGAGCAGTACTTC